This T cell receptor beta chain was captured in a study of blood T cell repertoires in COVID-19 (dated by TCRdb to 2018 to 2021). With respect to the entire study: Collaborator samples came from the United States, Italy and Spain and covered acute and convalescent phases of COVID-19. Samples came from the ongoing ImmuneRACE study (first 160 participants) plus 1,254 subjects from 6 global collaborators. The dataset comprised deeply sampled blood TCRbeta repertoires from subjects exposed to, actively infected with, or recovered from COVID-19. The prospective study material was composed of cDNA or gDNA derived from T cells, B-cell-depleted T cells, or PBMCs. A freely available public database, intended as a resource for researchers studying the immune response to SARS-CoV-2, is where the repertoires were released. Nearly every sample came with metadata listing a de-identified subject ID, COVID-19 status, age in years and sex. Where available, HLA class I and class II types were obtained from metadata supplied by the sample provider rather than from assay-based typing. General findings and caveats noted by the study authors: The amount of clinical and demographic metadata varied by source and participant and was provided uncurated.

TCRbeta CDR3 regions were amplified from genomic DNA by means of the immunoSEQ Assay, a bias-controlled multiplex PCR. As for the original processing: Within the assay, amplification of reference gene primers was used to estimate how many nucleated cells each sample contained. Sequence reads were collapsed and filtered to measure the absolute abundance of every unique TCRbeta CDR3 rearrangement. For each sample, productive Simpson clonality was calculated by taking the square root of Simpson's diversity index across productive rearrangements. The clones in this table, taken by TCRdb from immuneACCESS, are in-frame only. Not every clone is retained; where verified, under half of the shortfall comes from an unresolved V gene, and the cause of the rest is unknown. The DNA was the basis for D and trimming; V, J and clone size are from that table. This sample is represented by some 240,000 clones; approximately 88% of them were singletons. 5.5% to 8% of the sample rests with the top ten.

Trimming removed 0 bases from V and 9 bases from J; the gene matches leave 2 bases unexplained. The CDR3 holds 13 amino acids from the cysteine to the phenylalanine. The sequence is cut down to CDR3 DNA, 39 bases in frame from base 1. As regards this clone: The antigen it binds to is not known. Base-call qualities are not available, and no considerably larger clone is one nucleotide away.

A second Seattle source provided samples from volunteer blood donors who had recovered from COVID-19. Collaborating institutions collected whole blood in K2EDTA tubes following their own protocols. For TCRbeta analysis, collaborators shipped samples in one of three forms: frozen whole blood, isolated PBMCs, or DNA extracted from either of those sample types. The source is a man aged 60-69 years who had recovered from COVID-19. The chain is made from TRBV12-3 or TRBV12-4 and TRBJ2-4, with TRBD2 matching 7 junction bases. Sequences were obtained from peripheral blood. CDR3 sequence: CASSLAGGPIQYF. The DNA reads TGTGCCAGCAGTTTAGCGGGAGGGCCCATTCAGTACTTC.